The text below deals with one T cell receptor beta chain. What it recognizes is unknown. It was with 60 Vbeta and 13 Jbeta primers that the PCR ran. Clones were read by immunoSEQ multiplex PCR, and TCRdb kept only the in-frame ones, dropping some. Among fewer than 200,000 clones, about 75% were seen once, and the ten largest hold over 4.5%. This entry belongs to a study of cytomegalovirus exposure and HLA in healthy donors. For the study at large: Within the Caucasian-associated ancestry cluster were around 80% of the roughly 400 genotyped donors.

This CDR3 comprises 15 residues. Germline-derived CDR1 and CDR2 are SGHRS and YFSETQ. V lost 4 bases to trimming and J lost 2 bases; unmatched junction nucleotides: 8. General study results and limits: About 87% or about 30% of the time was how often most TCR beta V segments were productive, according to an earlier analysis. Exclusion as indistinguishable affected some V segments, including TRBV6-2 and TRBV6-3.

The sequencing input was PBMCs. The J gene is TRBJ2-5, the V gene TRBV5-1; 7 nucleotides match TRBD1. This clonotype was sampled from a male donor in good health and CMV-seronegative. The CDR3 sequence is CASSLRDSRQETQYF. CDR3 in DNA: TGCGCCAGCAGCCTAAGGGACAGTCGACAAGAGACCCAGTACTTC.